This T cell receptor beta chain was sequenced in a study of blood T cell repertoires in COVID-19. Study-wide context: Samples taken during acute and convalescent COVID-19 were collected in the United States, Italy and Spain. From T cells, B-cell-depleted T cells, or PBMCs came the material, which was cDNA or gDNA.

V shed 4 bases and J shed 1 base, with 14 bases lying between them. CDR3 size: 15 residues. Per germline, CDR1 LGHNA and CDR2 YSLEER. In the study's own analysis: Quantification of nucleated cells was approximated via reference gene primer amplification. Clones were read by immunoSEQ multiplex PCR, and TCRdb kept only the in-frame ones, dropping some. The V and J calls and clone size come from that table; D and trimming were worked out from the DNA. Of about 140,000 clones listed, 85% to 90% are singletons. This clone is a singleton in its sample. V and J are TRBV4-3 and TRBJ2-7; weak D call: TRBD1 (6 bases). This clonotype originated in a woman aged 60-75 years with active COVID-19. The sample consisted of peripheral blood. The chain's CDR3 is CASSLYGDTSYEQYF. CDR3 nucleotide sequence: TGCGCCAGCAGCCTCTACGGGGACACTTCCTACGAGCAGTACTTC.